This T cell receptor (beta chain) was identified in a study of OX40 agonist ivuxolimab in advanced cancers. Study-wide background: As their treatment, patients were administered ivuxolimab, an agonistic anti-OX40 (CD134) antibody. The dose-escalation cohort had hepatocellular carcinoma, melanoma, renal cell or head and neck cancer. Findings of the study overall: At 0.1 to 3.0 mg/kg, clonal expansion of CD4+ and CD8+ blood T cells had occurred by week 6.

Concerning this clone itself: The antigen is undetermined.

Baseline, cycle 4 day 1, and cycle 7 day 1 were the blood sampling points. Trimming cost V 1 base and J 0 bases, with 8 bases left between them. This CDR3 is built from 15 residues. The germline V gene has CDR1 SEHNR and CDR2 FQNEAQ (reference sequence). Repertoires were generated with immunoSEQ multiplex PCR, while TCRdb's copy carries only in-frame clones and drops some. The sample holds 40,000 to 50,000 clones; around 92% are singletons and the top ten take around 0.6%. The chain couples TRBV7-9 to TRBJ2-3, with unresolved D. Sequencing used CD4+ or CD8+ T cells sorted from blood, obtained in a trial of the OX40 agonist ivuxolimab. This TCR was sampled from an adult with an advanced solid tumor such as melanoma, head and neck, liver or kidney cancer. CDR3 nucleotide sequence: TGTGCCAGCAGCTTAGGTGGGCCGAGCACAGATACGCAGTATTTT. This gives the protein CASSLGGPSTDTQYF. Full variable domain (outside the CDR3, taken from reference TRBV7-9 and TRBJ2-3): DTGVSQNPRHKITKRGQNVTFRCDPISEHNRLYWYRQTLGQGPEFLTYFQNEAQLEKSRLLSDRFSAERPKGSFSTLEIQRTEQGDSAMYLCASSLGGPSTDTQYFGPGTRLTVL.